This section outlines one T cell receptor beta chain sequence together with its context. Its antigen is unidentified. The sample originates from a study of T cell responses to AZD1222 COVID-19 vaccine. Study in general: Researchers grouped second doses given at about 4 or about 12 weeks into one pool. Study findings and constraints: Among the donors, most were white British and more were female, and clonal diversity was possibly underestimated. Dominant CD4 TCR responses targeted spike regions 160-218 and 743-854.

The CDR3 loop spans 12 amino acids. Per the germline V gene, CDR1 is MDHEN and CDR2 is SYDVKM. V was clipped by 3 bases and J by 10 bases, with 7 bases between them. The data were produced by immunoSEQ multiplex PCR, yet TCRdb's version contains in-frame clones alone and is incomplete. The sample comprises 95,000 to 150,000 clones, 80% to 90% of which are singletons, and 9% to 9.5% rests with the top ten. This rearrangement joins TRBV28 to TRBJ1-6; D not resolved. Here the sequenced sample was peripheral blood, taken on day 0 of AZD1222 vaccination. This TCR was recovered from an adult in good health. CDR3 in DNA: TGTGCCAGCAGTTTCTGGAGCTCACCCCTCCACTTT. Amino acid sequence: CASSFWSSPLHF.